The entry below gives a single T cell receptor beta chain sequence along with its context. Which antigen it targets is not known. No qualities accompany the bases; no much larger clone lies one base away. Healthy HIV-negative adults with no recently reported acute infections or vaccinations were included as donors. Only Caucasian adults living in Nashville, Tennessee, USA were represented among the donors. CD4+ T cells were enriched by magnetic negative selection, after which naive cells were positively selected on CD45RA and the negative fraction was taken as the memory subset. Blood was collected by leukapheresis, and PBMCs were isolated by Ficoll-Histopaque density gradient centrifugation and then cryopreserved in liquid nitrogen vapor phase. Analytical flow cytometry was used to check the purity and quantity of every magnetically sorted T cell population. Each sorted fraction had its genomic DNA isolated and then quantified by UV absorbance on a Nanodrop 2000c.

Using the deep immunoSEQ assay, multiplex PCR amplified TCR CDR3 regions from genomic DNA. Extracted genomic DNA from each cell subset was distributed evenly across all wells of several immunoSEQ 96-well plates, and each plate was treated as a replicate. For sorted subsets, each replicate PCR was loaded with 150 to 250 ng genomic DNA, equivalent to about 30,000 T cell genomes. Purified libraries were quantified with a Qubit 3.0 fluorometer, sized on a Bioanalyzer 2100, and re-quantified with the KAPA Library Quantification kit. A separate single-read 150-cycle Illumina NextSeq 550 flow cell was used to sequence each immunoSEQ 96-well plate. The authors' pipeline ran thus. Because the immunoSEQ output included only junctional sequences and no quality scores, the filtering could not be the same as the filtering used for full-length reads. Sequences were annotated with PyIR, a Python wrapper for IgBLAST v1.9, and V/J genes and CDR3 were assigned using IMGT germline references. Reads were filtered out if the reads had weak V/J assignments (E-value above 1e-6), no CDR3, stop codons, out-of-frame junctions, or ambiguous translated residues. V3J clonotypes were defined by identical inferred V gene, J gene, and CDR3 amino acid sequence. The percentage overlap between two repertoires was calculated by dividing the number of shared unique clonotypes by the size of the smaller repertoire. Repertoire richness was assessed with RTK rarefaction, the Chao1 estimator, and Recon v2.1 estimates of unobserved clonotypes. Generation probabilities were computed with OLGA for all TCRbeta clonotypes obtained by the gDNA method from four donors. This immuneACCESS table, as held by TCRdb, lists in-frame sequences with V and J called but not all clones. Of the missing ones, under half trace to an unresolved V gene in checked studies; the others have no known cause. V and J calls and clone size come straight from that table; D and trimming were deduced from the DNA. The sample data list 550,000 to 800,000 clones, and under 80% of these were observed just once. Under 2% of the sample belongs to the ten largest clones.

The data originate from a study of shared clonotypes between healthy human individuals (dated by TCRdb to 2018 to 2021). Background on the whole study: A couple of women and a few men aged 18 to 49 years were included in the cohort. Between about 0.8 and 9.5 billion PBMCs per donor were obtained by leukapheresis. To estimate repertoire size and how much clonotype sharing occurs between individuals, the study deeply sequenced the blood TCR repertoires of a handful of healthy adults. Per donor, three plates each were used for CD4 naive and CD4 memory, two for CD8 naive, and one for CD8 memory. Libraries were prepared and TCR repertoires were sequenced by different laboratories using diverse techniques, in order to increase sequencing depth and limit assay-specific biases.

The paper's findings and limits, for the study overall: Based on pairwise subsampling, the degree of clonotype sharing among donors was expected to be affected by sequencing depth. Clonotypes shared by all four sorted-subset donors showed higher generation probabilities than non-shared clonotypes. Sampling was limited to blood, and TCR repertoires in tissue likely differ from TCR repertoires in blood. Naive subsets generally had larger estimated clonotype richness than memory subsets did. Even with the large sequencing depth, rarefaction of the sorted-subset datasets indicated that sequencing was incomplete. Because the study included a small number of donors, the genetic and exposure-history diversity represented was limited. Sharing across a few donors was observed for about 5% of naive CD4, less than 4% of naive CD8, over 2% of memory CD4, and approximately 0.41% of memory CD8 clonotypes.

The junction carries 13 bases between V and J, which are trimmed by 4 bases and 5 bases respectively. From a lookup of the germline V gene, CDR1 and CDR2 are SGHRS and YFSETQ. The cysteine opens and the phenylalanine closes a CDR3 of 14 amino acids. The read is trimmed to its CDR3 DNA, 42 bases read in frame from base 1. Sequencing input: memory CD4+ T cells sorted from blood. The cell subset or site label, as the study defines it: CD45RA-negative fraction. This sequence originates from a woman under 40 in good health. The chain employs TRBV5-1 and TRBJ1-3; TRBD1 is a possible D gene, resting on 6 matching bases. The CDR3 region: CASSEGHSRNTIYF. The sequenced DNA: TGCGCCAGCAGCGAGGGACATTCGCGAAACACCATATATTTT.